One and the same sample provided the 8 T cell receptor beta chains below, sequenced in a study of T cells after yellow fever vaccination. TCRdb ran MiXCR on the 5' RACE reads and lists one entry per CDR3 protein. The data contain some 240,000 distinct CDR3 sequences, more than 3.5% of them seen just once; the ten biggest clones take up over 15%. Sequenced here: PBMCs, sampled 15 days after the yellow fever booster vaccination. Receptor source: a man aged 18 to 30 who received the YFV17D yellow fever vaccine.

This clonotype was seen many times. The rearrangement links TRBV7-8 to TRBJ2-5; no firm D call. The germline V gene encodes CDR1 SGHVS and CDR2 FQNEAQ. The CDR3 totals 10 residues. V was cut by 11 bases and J by 4 bases, with 8 bases left in between. Written as DNA, the CDR3 is TGTGCCGTTAGTATAGAGACCCAGTACTTC. Translated: CAVSIETQYF.

This clonotype was counted at least ten times. This rearrangement joins TRBV7-2 to TRBJ2-3; TRBD2 agrees at 9 bases. V shed 7 bases and J 5 bases; nucleotides not matched to a gene: 10. Germline V CDR1 and CDR2: SGHTA, FQGNSA. This CDR3 region has 15 residues. In DNA, the CDR3 is TGTGCCAGCAACCCTAGCGGGGTCGTTGGAGATACGCAGTATTTT. This encodes CASNPSGVVGDTQYF.

This clonotype occurred many times. This chain joins TRBV28 and TRBJ1-4; D is unresolved. Germline loops: CDR1 MDHEN, CDR2 SYDVKM. V shed 8 bases and J shed 3 bases, with 4 bases lying between them. CDR3 length equals 11 residues. The CDR3 sequence is CASRSNEKLFF. The CDR3 nucleotides are TGTGCCAGCCGGTCTAATGAAAAACTGTTTTTT.

This clonotype was counted between two and nine times. This sequence joins TRBV5-6 and TRBJ1-3; D perhaps matches TRBD1 (5 bases). This CDR3 has 14 residues. CDR1 SGHDT and CDR2 YYEEEE come from the germline V gene. Trimming shortened V by 5 bases and J by 1 base, and 10 bases separated the two germline ends. Here the CDR3 DNA reads TGTGCCAGCAGGAGGAGGGGTTCTGGAAACACCATATATTTT. This translates into CASRRRGSGNTIYF. The whole variable domain, remainder taken from reference TRBV5-6 and TRBJ1-3, is DAGVTQSPTHLIKTRGQQVTLRCSPKSGHDTVSWYQQALGQGPQFIFQYYEEEERQRGNFPDRFSGHQFPNYSSELNVNALLLGDSALYLCASRRRGSGNTIYFGEGSWLTVV.

There are many counts of this clonotype. The V call is TRBV4-1, the J call TRBJ2-7; D perhaps matches TRBD2 (6 bases). The germline V gene encodes CDR1 MGHRA and CDR2 YSYEKL. Trimming shortened V by 0 bases and J by 3 bases, and 15 bases separated the two germline ends. CDR3 length: 16 amino acids. CDR3 nucleotides: TGCGCCAGCAGCCAAGATAATGGCGGGGCCTTCTACGAGCAGTACGTC. Its translation: CASSQDNGGAFYEQYV.

This clonotype was counted many times. The chain uses TRBV29-1 and TRBJ2-7; 7 positions match TRBD1. The CDR3 runs 13 residues. Germline CDR1 is SQVTM and CDR2 is ANQGSEA. The V and J ends lost 2 bases and 3 bases, in that order; junction bases with no gene match: 4. The CDR3 loop reads CSVEHRDSYEQYF. DNA for the CDR3: TGCAGCGTTGAACACCGGGACAGCTACGAGCAGTACTTC.

The sample holds many counts of this clonotype. The genes are TRBV2 and TRBJ2-5, with D perhaps matching TRBD1 or TRBD2 (5 bases each). The ends were cut back, 3 bases at V and 0 bases at J, with 8 bases in the middle. Per the germline V gene, CDR1 is SNHLY and CDR2 is FYNNEI. The CDR3 runs to 14 residues. The CDR3 loop reads CASSEGPNQETQYF. In nucleotides, the CDR3 is TGTGCCAGCAGTGAGGGACCTAACCAAGAGACCCAGTACTTC.

This clonotype was counted only a few times. The V gene is TRBV2, the J gene TRBJ2-7; TRBD2 is a possible D gene (5 bases). The CDR3 consists of 14 residues. The germline V gene has CDR1 SNHLY and CDR2 FYNNEI. Trimming shortened V by 6 bases and J by 7 bases, and 19 bases separated the two germline ends. CDR3: CASREDGLGWEQYV. DNA for the CDR3: TGTGCCAGCAGAGAGGACGGACTCGGTTGGGAGCAGTACGTC.